The 17 T cell receptor beta chains given below trace back to one sample, sequenced in a study of T cells in Graves' hyperthyroidism and ophthalmopathy (dated by TCRdb to the late 2010s). The library was obtained by multiplex PCR. The instrument was an Illumina HiSeq 2000. The TCR beta CDR3 regions were amplified from RNA transcripts. The TCR CDR3 was subjected to a first round of RT-PCR using the HTBI primer set and the Qiagen OneStep RT-PCR kit. TCRdb cleaned the public reads at Q25 with fastp, built clones with MiXCR and kept in-frame beta chains. Rows merge per CDR3 protein into single entries with the most common DNA and genes. The sample table holds about 690,000 distinct CDR3 sequences, of which around 15% were seen once. The ten largest make up about 16% of the sample. The specimen was blood. The receptors derive from a man aged 50 to 60 with Graves' hyperthyroidism.

CDR3 amino acids: CASSSPSPVNQPQHF. In DNA form, the CDR3 reads TGTGCCAGCAGTTCACCGAGCCCCGTTAATCAGCCCCAGCATTTT. The rearrangement joins TRBV28 to TRBJ1-5; D gene uncertain. The CDR3 is 15 residues long. V lost 4 bases, J lost 4 bases, and 14 bases lay in between. Germline V gene sequence: CDR1 MDHEN, CDR2 SYDVKM.

This chain connects TRBV9 to TRBJ2-1; 9 nucleotides match TRBD2. Losses at the gene ends were 1 base for V and 9 bases for J; bases not matched to a gene: 8. Germline CDR1 reads SGDLS; CDR2 reads YYNGEE. The CDR3 has 15 amino acids. The CDR3 loop reads CASSVSSGRFGEQFF. CDR3 nucleotides: TGTGCCAGCAGCGTAAGTAGCGGGAGATTCGGTGAGCAGTTCTTC.

This clonotype has ten or more counts. V gene TRBV27 combines with J gene TRBJ2-1; perhaps TRBD2 as D (5 bases). There are 14 residues in the CDR3. The germline CDR1 and CDR2 sequences are MNHEY and SMNVEV (reference sequence). V was trimmed by 8 bases and J by 4 bases, leaving 15 bases between them. CDR3 DNA sequence: TGTGCCAGCCGTCAGGCGGGTTTATACAATGAGCAGTTCTTC. This sequence encodes CASRQAGLYNEQFF.

This clonotype has ten or more counts. An end of the junction differs from the germline gene, which may be a read error. The chain has TRBV7-8 and TRBJ2-1; D gene uncertain. CDR1 SGHVS and CDR2 FQNEAQ come from the germline V gene. This CDR3 comprises 14 residues. CDR3 region: CASSGERIYSEQFF. Written as DNA, the CDR3 is TGTGCCAGCAGCGGAGAGAGGATCTACAGTGAGCAGTTCTTC.

This chain links TRBV20-1 with TRBJ1-1; 9 bases map to TRBD1. V lost 0 bases, J lost 5 bases, and 13 bases stayed unmatched. The germline V gene encodes CDR1 DFQATT and CDR2 SNEGSKA (reference sequence). The CDR3 runs 17 residues. Here the CDR3 reads CSAREAFSGTGKTEAFF. DNA for the CDR3: TGCAGTGCTAGAGAGGCATTTTCCGGGACAGGGAAAACTGAAGCTTTCTTT.

In DNA, the CDR3 is TGCGCCAGCAGCTTGTTTCAGGGACTTAATGAAAAACTGTTTTTT. Protein: CASSLFQGLNEKLFF. The chain couples TRBV5-1 to TRBJ1-4; D perhaps matches TRBD1 (5 bases). V dropped 1 base and J dropped 4 bases, with 11 bases sitting between them. CDR3 length: 15 amino acids. Germline CDR1 and CDR2: SGHRS and YFSETQ.

The chain combines TRBV12-5 with TRBJ2-2; 7 positions match TRBD2. The CDR3 is 14 residues long. V lost 4 bases to trimming and J lost 7 bases; unmatched junction nucleotides: 6. Germline CDR1 reads LGHNT; CDR2 reads FRNRAP. DNA for the CDR3: TGTGCTAGTGGTTCCCCGGGGGACTACGGGGAGCTGTTTTTT. Amino acids: CASGSPGDYGELFF.

The V call is TRBV5-6, the J call TRBJ2-7; TRBD2 aligns across 11 bases. This CDR3 comprises 18 residues. After removal of 4 bases from V and 1 base from J, the junction contained 13 bases not matched to a gene. The germline V gene encodes CDR1 SGHDT and CDR2 YYEEEE. The CDR3 coding sequence is TGTGCCAGCAGCCGCAGGTGGGGACTAGCGGTTGGATCCTACGAGCAGTACTTC. Its translation: CASSRRWGLAVGSYEQYF.

This clonotype came up many times. The J gene is TRBJ1-2, the V gene TRBV7-2; no clear D gene. CDR3 size: 15 residues. Trimming stripped 0 bases from V and 4 bases from J, with 12 bases between. CDR1 SGHTA and CDR2 FQGNSA come from the germline V gene. Written as DNA, the CDR3 is TGTGCCAGCAGCTTAGCGGGTAACTCGGGCTATGGCTACACCTTC. As protein: CASSLAGNSGYGYTF.

The chain links TRBV18 to TRBJ2-2; D gene ambiguous. This CDR3 spans 13 amino acids. Germline CDR1 KGHSH, CDR2 LQKENI. Trimming stripped 5 bases from V and 7 bases from J, with 11 bases between. This CDR3 reads CASSSTTHGELFF. As DNA, the CDR3 is TGTGCCAGCTCATCGACGACACACGGGGAGCTGTTTTTT.

There are many counts of this clonotype. CDR3 loop: CASSGQGDYEQYF. CDR3 nucleotide sequence: TGTGCCAGCAGTGGACAGGGGGACTACGAGCAGTACTTC. The chain has TRBV2 and TRBJ2-7; 9 bases fit TRBD1. Looked up from germline, CDR1 is SNHLY and CDR2 is FYNNEI. This CDR3 has 13 residues. V shed 4 bases and J 3 bases; nucleotides not matched to a gene: 1.

V usage is TRBV18 and J usage is TRBJ2-7, with 9 bases fitting TRBD2. The CDR3 length is 19 residues. CDR1 is KGHSH, CDR2 LQKENI, per germline. Germline trimming cut 2 bases from V and 5 bases from J; bases unmatched to any gene: 19. CDR3 sequence (DNA): TGTGCCAGCTCACCAAACTGGCTAGCGGGACGGTTTGCTCTGCACGAGCAGTACTTC. Encoded protein: CASSPNWLAGRFALHEQYF.

This clonotype was recorded a few times. The genes are TRBV9 and TRBJ1-2; 8 nucleotides match TRBD1. Trimming took 0 bases from V and 4 from J; bases not matched to a gene: 11. Germline V gene sequence: CDR1 SGDLS, CDR2 YYNGEE. The CDR3 totals 17 residues. CDR3 protein: CASSVAPQGGQAYGYTF. The CDR3, as DNA: TGTGCCAGCAGCGTAGCCCCACAGGGGGGCCAGGCCTATGGCTACACCTTC.

The genes are TRBV6-1 and TRBJ1-1; a possible D gene is TRBD1 (5 bases). The V end lost 5 bases, the J end lost 9 bases, and 19 bases lay between the germline ends. The V gene's germline CDR1 is MNHNS and CDR2 SASEGT. The CDR3 runs 14 residues. The CDR3 DNA sequence: TGTGCCAGCAGTACAAGGGACGGGGGGGGGAAAGCTTTCTTT. Encoded protein: CASSTRDGGGKAFF.

The rearrangement uses TRBV6-5 and TRBJ1-6; tentatively, D is TRBD1 (5 bases). Deletions cut 2 bases from V and 15 bases from J, with 14 bases between. The CDR3 has 13 amino acids. The germline gives CDR1 MNHEY, CDR2 SVGAGI. DNA for the CDR3: TGTGCCAGCAGTTACGGACACCTCAAGCGCCTCCACTTT. This gives the protein CASSYGHLKRLHF.

The rearrangement uses TRBV6-1 and TRBJ1-3; 7 bases align to TRBD1. The germline gives CDR1 MNHNS, CDR2 SASEGT. The CDR3 contains 16 residues. J was trimmed by 0 bases and V by 6 bases; bases with no gene match: 8. CDR3 sequence: CASRRDSLYSGNTIYF. In DNA form, the CDR3 reads TGTGCCAGCAGGAGGGACAGCCTTTACTCTGGAAACACCATATATTTT.

This clonotype was seen ten or more times. V usage is TRBV5-6 and J usage is TRBJ2-3, with a possible D match to TRBD2 (6 bases). With 5 bases removed from V and 2 bases from J, the gap between germline ends came to 15 bases. This CDR3 has 15 residues. Germline loops: CDR1 SGHDT, CDR2 YYEEEE. The CDR3 loop is CASRWGVTITDTQYF. The CDR3 region has the DNA TGTGCCAGCAGGTGGGGGGTTACGATCACAGATACGCAGTATTTT.